Listed here is a single T cell receptor (beta chain). What it binds is unknown. The data stem from a study of OX40 agonist ivuxolimab in advanced cancers. Study in general: Patients in dose escalation had liver, melanoma, kidney or head and neck cancers. Study conclusions and caveats: Expanded clones tended on average to be more numerous among CD8+ T cells than CD4+.

Method: immunoSEQ multiplex PCR; TCRdb's copy keeps in-frame clones and lacks some. The data show tens of thousands of clones, with 80% to 95% seen just once and over 10% held by the top ten. This CDR3 is 14 amino acids long. The V gene's germline CDR1 is MGHRA and CDR2 YSYEKL. The V end lost 4 bases, the J end lost 5 bases, and 14 bases lay between the germline ends. The sample consisted of CD4+ or CD8+ T cells sorted from blood, taken in a trial of the OX40 agonist ivuxolimab. The sequence was collected from an adult with an advanced solid tumor such as melanoma, head and neck, liver or kidney cancer. The J gene is TRBJ2-5, the V gene TRBV4-1; D possibly corresponds to TRBD2 (5 bases). CDR3 in DNA: TGCGCCAGCAGCCCCGGGCCTGGGGAGGAGACCCAGTACTTC. It codes for CASSPGPGEETQYF.